This is a list of T cell receptor beta chains from one sample in a study of T-cell memory formation after mild COVID-19. TCRdb independently ran MiXCR on the 5' RACE reads; one entry per CDR3 protein. Of about 360,000 distinct CDR3 sequences detected, over 13% appear once; the ten largest clones hold around 22%. The source material was PBMCs or a T cell subset sorted from them (not recorded which). The receptors were gathered from a man aged 18 to 30 who had mild COVID-19 (a few samples of this study predate the infection). Cell type and time point are not known. The CDR3 runs from the conserved cysteine through the conserved F or W. The D gene is left open where the match is weak.

D gene: -
V gene: TRBV29-1
CDR3 protein: CSGVRDMNTEAFF

D gene: -
V gene: TRBV5-5
CDR3 protein: CASSLEAVNEKLFF

D gene: -
V gene: TRBV5-1
CDR3 protein: CASSLTRLQETQYF

D gene: -
V gene: TRBV7-2
CDR3 protein: CASSFRDGTDTQYF

D gene: -
V gene: TRBV20-1
CDR3 protein: CSASVYPGRSQSDKPQHF

D gene: -
V gene: TRBV18
CDR3 protein: CASSPEGGAYMYGYTF

D gene: TRBD1
V gene: TRBV4-3
CDR3 protein: CASSQGTGRTDTQYF

D gene: -
V gene: TRBV7-9
CDR3 protein: CASSWGMNTEAFF

D gene: TRBD1
V gene: TRBV11-3
CDR3 protein: CASSLPDRGPGYTF

D gene: -
V gene: TRBV3-1
CDR3 protein: CASSPGVQAYGYTF